The next 4 T cell receptor beta chains were all read from a single sample in a study of blood T cells in healthy people across ages. Sample-barcoded 5' priming and a J-beta primer mix drove a second PCR of about 6 to 11 cycles. MiXCR, applied by TCRdb to the 5' RACE reads, yields one record per CDR3 protein. The repertoire holds about 1,800,000 distinct CDR3 sequences, with 25% to 30% as singletons. The sample was blood. The source of these receptors is a woman aged 25 to 39 in good health.

A remark on this clonotype: Without the conserved terminal phenylalanine or tryptophan, this CDR3 likely stems from a read error. The chain recombines TRBV20-1 with TRBJ2-1; 8 bases match TRBD2. This CDR3 has 13 residues. Germline V gene lookup returns CDR1 DFQATT and CDR2 SNEGSKA (reference sequence). The CDR3 spells CSAGLAHYNGQFV. The CDR3 DNA follows: TGCAGTGCTGGACTAGCTCACTACAATGGGCAGTTCGTC.

This clonotype turned up a few times. The V call is TRBV19, the J call TRBJ1-2, with 8 bases identical to TRBD1. V lost 8 bases, J lost 4 bases, and 9 bases stayed unmatched. Germline V lookup: CDR1 LNHDA, CDR2 SQIVND (reference sequence). This CDR3 is built from 14 residues. CDR3 nucleotides: TGTGCCAGTCGGAACAGGGGGAGGAGCTATGGCTACACCTTC. Encoded protein: CASRNRGRSYGYTF.

This chain joins TRBV24-1 and TRBJ2-1, with TRBD2 matching 7 bases. V gave up 5 bases and J gave up 7 bases; unmatched junction bases: 10. CDR1 and CDR2 (germline): KGHDR, SFDVKD. The CDR3 extends over 15 amino acids. The CDR3 region is CATSGGPGLSNEQFF. DNA of the CDR3: TGTGCCACCAGTGGCGGTCCGGGACTATCAAATGAGCAGTTCTTC.

The V and J genes are TRBV7-8 and TRBJ1-3; D remains unclear. Germline CDR1 is SGHVS and CDR2 is FQNEAQ. The length of the CDR3 is 15 residues. V shed 2 bases and J shed 4 bases, with 12 bases lying between them. The CDR3 nucleotides read TGTGCCAGCAGCTTATTGCAGGCCCAAGGAAACACCATATATTTT. It translates to CASSLLQAQGNTIYF.